These 14 T cell receptor beta chains originate from one sample sequenced in a study of T cells in Graves' hyperthyroidism and ophthalmopathy (dated 2019 in TCRdb). The protocol used for the library was multiplex PCR. TCRdb lists the instrument as Illumina HiSeq 2000. The TCR beta CDR3 regions were amplified from the RNA transcripts. The first round of RT-PCR for the TCR CDR3 was performed with the HTBI primer set and the Qiagen OneStep RT-PCR kit. TCRdb reanalyzed the raw reads on its own, using fastp at Q25 for trimming and MiXCR for clone calling, and kept in-frame beta chains. Each entry is one CDR3 protein sequence, shown with its most common DNA and genes. The table for this sample lists hundreds of thousands of distinct CDR3 sequences; roughly a third of them were counted only once. Of the sample, more than 25% is held by the ten largest clones. Sequencing used blood. The source of these receptors is a woman between 40 and 55 years old with Graves' hyperthyroidism.

This clonotype has more than one count but fewer than ten. The CDR3 sequence is CASSLVLAGGPHEQYF. The DNA of the CDR3 is TGTGCCAGCAGCTTGGTACTAGCGGGAGGGCCACACGAGCAGTACTTC. The rearrangement links TRBV7-9 to TRBJ2-7; 13 bases are a match to TRBD2. Germline lookup yields CDR1 SEHNR and CDR2 FQNEAQ (reference sequence). This CDR3 has 16 residues. V was clipped by 3 bases and J by 5 bases; unmatched bases: 7.

About this clonotype: Just one base apart from a much larger clone, this may be a read error. This is likely a read error, given that the CDR3 carries no conserved phenylalanine or tryptophan at its end. The chain couples TRBV20-1 to TRBJ1-2, with D possibly matching TRBD1 (6 bases). V lost 1 base and J 4 bases, leaving 13 bases between the germline ends. This CDR3 comprises 14 residues. Germline V gene sequence: CDR1 DFQATT, CDR2 SNEGSKA (reference sequence). In nucleotides, the CDR3 is TGCAGTGCTAGAGGGGGGGGGGCCGTCTATGGCTACACCCTC. It translates to CSARGGGAVYGYTL.

This clonotype turned up a few times. The rearrangement uses TRBV2 and TRBJ2-7; 10 bases match TRBD1. This CDR3 contains 18 residues. The V and J ends lost 5 bases and 2 bases, in that order; junction bases with no gene match: 15. Germline V gene lookup returns CDR1 SNHLY and CDR2 FYNNEI. CDR3 in DNA: TGTGCCAGCAGTCCCATGGGGACAGGGGTACTAGCGGCCTACGAGCAGTACTTC. This sequence encodes CASSPMGTGVLAAYEQYF.

This rearrangement joins TRBV5-1 to TRBJ1-3, with D maybe TRBD1 (6 bases). Germline assignment: CDR1 SGHRS and CDR2 YFSETQ. Trimming took 4 bases from V and 0 from J, leaving 11 bases between them. CDR3 size: 15 residues. CDR3 sequence: CASSTQGSSGNTIYF. The DNA for the CDR3 is TGCGCCAGCAGCACACAGGGATCCTCTGGAAACACCATATATTTT.

The genes are TRBV4-2 and TRBJ2-2; D perhaps matches TRBD2 (5 bases). The germline gives CDR1 LGHNA, CDR2 YNFKEQ. Between the trimmed V and J ends, which lost 4 bases and 7 bases, there was a span of 16 bases. The CDR3 totals 15 residues. CDR3 sequence: CASSLTTTTVGELFF. CDR3 nucleotides: TGTGCCAGCAGCCTGACGACTACCACTGTCGGGGAGCTGTTTTTT.

This clonotype appeared many times. As DNA, the CDR3 is TGTGCCAGCAGTGAGGTCGCAAGCAATCAGCCCCAGCATTTT. Encoded protein: CASSEVASNQPQHF. The chain is built from TRBV25-1 and TRBJ1-5, with D uncertain. The CDR3 contains 14 residues. The ends were cut back, 3 bases at V and 1 base at J, with 7 bases in the middle. Germline CDR1 and CDR2: MGHDK and SYGVNS.

This clonotype was counted many times. CDR3 nucleotides: TGTGCCAGCAGTTACCAGGGGACTGGAAACACCATATATTTT. This codes for CASSYQGTGNTIYF. The V gene is TRBV2, the J gene TRBJ1-3, with a tentative D call TRBD1 (6 bases). Germline lookup yields CDR1 SNHLY and CDR2 FYNNEI. The CDR3 is 14 residues long. Trimming removed 5 bases at V and 2 bases at J, with 10 bases between.

This clonotype was counted many times. V is TRBV14 and J is TRBJ1-2, with TRBD1 as a possible D gene (6 bases). CDR1 and CDR2 from the germline V gene are SGHDN and FVKESK. The length of the CDR3 is 14 residues. The V end lost 4 bases, the J end lost 5 bases, and 14 bases lay between the germline ends. The CDR3 loop is CASSRTGYPYGYTF. In DNA, the CDR3 is TGTGCCAGCAGCCGAACAGGGTACCCTTATGGCTACACCTTC.

This clonotype was recorded many times. J is TRBJ1-6 and V is TRBV7-6; 9 bases align to TRBD1. V was clipped by 5 bases and J by 9 bases; unmatched bases: 5. Per germline, CDR1 SGHVS and CDR2 FNYEAQ. There are 14 residues in the CDR3. CDR3 sequence: CASSPTGGSSPLHF. The CDR3 region has the DNA TGTGCCAGCAGCCCAACAGGGGGCAGTTCACCCCTCCACTTT.

The chain is built from TRBV6-1 and TRBJ2-5; the D gene could be TRBD1 or TRBD2 (5 bases each). The CDR3 covers 15 residues. Deletions cut 4 bases from V and 3 bases from J, with 15 bases between. The V gene's germline CDR1 is MNHNS and CDR2 SASEGT. CDR3 sequence: CASSGRGRTEETQYF. For the CDR3, the DNA is TGTGCCAGCAGTGGACGGGGACGTACCGAAGAGACCCAGTACTTC.

This clonotype showed up many times. The junction departs from the called germline gene at one end, perhaps through a read error. The V gene is TRBV7-7, the J gene TRBJ2-7, with 15 positions matching TRBD2. The CDR3 totals 16 residues. Germline V gene sequence: CDR1 SSHAT, CDR2 FNYEAQ (reference sequence). CDR3 loop: CASSAGLAGGPYEQYF. In nucleotides, the CDR3 is TGTGCTAGCAGCGCGGGACTAGCGGGGGGCCCCTACGAGCAGTACTTC. The full variable domain, its missing parts supplied by reference TRBV7-7 and TRBJ2-7, is GAGVSQSPRYKVTKRGQDVTLRCDPISSHATLYWYQQALGQGPEFLTYFNYEAQPDKSGLPSDRFSAERPEGSISTLTIQRTEQRDSAMYRCASSAGLAGGPYEQYFGPGTRLTVT.

On this clonotype: It may be a read error: a sequence one base away is much more abundant. The chain combines TRBV10-3 with TRBJ2-3, with 9 bases identical to TRBD2. Germline CDR1 ENHRY, CDR2 SYGVKD. J gave up 2 bases and V 3 bases, and 6 bases lay outside the gene matches. This CDR3 comprises 16 residues. The CDR3 protein is CAISDPTSGDTDTQYF. The DNA for the CDR3 is TGTGCCATCAGTGATCCGACTAGCGGAGACACAGATACGCAGTATTTT.

To note about this clonotype: Sequence at one end of the junction differs from germline and may be a read error. This rearrangement joins TRBV24-1 to TRBJ2-7; a weak D match, TRBD1 (5 bases). The CDR3 loop spans 19 amino acids. Per germline, CDR1 KGHDR and CDR2 SFDVKD. The CDR3 spells CASSEAPGFLSTETYEQYF. CDR3 sequence (DNA): TGTGCCAGCAGTGAAGCGCCAGGGTTTTTATCCACAGAAACCTACGAGCAGTACTTC.

This clonotype was observed a handful of times. This chain uses TRBV12-3 or TRBV12-4 with TRBJ2-5, with 9 bases aligning to TRBD1. This CDR3 contains 15 residues. The CDR3 spells CASGLTGGRRETQYF. Written as DNA, the CDR3 is TGTGCTAGTGGTCTTACAGGGGGCAGGAGGGAGACCCAGTACTTC.